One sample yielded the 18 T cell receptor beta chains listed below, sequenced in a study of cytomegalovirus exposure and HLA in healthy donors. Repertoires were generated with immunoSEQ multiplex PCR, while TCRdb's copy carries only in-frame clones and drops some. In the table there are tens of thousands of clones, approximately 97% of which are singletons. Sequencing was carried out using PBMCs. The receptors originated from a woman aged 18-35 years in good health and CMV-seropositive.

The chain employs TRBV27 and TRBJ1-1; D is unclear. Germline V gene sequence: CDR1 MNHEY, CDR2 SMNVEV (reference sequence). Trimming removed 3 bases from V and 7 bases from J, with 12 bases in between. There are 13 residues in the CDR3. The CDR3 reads CASSFGDAVEAFF. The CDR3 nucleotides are TGTGCCAGCAGTTTCGGGGATGCGGTTGAAGCTTTCTTT.

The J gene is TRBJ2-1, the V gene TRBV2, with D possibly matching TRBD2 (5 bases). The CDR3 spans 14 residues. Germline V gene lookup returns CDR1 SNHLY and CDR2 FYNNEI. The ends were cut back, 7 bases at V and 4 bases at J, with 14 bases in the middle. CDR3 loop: CASNNEGIYNEQFF. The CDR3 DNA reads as TGTGCCAGCAATAATGAGGGAATTTACAATGAGCAGTTCTTC.

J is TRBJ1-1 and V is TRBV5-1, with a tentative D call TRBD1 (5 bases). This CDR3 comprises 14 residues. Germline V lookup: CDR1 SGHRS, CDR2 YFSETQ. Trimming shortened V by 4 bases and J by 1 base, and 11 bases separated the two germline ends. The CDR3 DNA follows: TGCGCCAGCAGCCTGATTAGGGGGAACACTGAAGCTTTCTTT. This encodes CASSLIRGNTEAFF. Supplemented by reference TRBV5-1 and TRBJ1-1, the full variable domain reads KAGVTQTPRYLIKTRGQQVTLSCSPISGHRSVSWYQQTPGQGLQFLFEYFSETQRNKGNFPGRFSGRQFSNSRSEMNVSTLELGDSALYLCASSLIRGNTEAFFGQGTRLTVV.

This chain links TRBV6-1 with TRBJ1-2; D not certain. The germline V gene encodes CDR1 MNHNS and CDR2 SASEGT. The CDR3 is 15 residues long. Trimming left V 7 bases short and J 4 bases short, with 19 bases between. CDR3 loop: CASTPGGGGGYGYTF. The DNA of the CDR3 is TGTGCCAGCACCCCTGGCGGAGGAGGCGGCTATGGCTACACCTTC.

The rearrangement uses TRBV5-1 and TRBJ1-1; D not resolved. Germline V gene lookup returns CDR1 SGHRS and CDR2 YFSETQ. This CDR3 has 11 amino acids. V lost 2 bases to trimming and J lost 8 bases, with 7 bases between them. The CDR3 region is CASSFRQEAFF. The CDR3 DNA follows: TGCGCCAGCAGCTTCCGACAAGAAGCTTTCTTT.

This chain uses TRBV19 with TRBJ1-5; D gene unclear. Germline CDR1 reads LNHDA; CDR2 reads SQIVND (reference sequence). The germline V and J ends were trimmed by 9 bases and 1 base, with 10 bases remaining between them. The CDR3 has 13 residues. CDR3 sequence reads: CASCHLSNQPQHF. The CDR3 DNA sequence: TGTGCCAGCTGTCACCTAAGCAATCAGCCCCAGCATTTT.

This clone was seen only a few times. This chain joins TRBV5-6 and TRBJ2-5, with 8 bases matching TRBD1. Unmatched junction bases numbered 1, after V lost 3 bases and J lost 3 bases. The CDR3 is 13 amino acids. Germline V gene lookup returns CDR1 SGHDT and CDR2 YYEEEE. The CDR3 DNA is TGTGCCAGCAGCTGGGGACAGGAAGAGACCCAGTACTTC. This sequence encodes CASSWGQEETQYF.

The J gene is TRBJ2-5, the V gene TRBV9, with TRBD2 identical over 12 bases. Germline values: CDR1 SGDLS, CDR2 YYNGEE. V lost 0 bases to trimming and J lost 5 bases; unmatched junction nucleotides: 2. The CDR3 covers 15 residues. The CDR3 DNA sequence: TGTGCCAGCAGCGTAGAAGGGACTAGCGGGGAGACCCAGTACTTC. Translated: CASSVEGTSGETQYF.

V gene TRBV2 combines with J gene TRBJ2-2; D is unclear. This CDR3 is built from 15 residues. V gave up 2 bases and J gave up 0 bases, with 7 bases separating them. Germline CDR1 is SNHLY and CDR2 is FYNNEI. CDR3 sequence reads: CASSELGANTGELFF. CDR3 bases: TGTGCCAGCAGTGAACTCGGTGCGAACACCGGGGAGCTGTTTTTT.

CDR3 nucleotide sequence: TGTGCCAGCAGCCCTACAGGGCTCGCTAGTTTTGGCTACACCTTC. Encoded protein: CASSPTGLASFGYTF. The rearrangement joins TRBV6-5 to TRBJ1-2; D is perhaps TRBD1 (6 bases). V dropped 6 bases and J dropped 7 bases, with 21 bases sitting between them. CDR1 and CDR2 from the germline V gene are MNHEY and SVGAGI. CDR3 length: 15 amino acids.

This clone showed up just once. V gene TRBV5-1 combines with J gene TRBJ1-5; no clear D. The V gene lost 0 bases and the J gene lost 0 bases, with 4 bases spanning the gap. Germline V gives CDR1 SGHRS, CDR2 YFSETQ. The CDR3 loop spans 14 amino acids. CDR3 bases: TGCGCCAGCAGCTTGGACGGTAGCAATCAGCCCCAGCATTTT. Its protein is CASSLDGSNQPQHF.

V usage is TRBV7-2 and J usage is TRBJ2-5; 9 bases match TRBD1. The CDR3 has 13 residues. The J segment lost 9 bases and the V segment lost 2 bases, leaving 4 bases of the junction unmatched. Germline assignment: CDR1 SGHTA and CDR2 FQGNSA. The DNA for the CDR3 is TGTGCCAGCAGCTTATGGGACAGGGAGGCCCAGTACTTC. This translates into CASSLWDREAQYF. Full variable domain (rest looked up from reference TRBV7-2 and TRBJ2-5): GAGVSQSPSNKVTEKGKDVELRCDPISGHTALYWYRQSLGQGLEFLIYFQGNSAPDKSGLPSDRFSAERTGGSVSTLTIQRTQQEDSAVYLCASSLWDREAQYFGPGTRLLVL.

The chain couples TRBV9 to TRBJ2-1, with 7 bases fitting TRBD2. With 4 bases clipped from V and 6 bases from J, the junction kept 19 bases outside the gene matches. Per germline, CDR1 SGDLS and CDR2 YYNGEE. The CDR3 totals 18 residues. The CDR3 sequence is CASSPRGDGRRVGNEQFF. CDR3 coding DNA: TGTGCCAGCAGCCCCAGAGGGGACGGGAGGCGGGTGGGCAATGAGCAGTTCTTC.

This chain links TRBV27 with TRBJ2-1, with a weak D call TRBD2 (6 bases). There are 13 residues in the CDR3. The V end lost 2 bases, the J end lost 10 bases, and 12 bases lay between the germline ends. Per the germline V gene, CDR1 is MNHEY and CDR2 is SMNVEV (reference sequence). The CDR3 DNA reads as TGTGCCAGCAGTTTAGTGGCTAGCGACGAGCAGTTCTTC. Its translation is CASSLVASDEQFF.

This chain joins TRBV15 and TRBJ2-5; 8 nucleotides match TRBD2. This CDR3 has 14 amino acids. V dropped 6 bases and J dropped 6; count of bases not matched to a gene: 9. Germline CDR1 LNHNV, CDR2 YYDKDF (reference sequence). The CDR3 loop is CATRPGGREQTQYF. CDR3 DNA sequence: TGTGCCACCAGGCCGGGGGGGAGGGAGCAGACCCAGTACTTC.

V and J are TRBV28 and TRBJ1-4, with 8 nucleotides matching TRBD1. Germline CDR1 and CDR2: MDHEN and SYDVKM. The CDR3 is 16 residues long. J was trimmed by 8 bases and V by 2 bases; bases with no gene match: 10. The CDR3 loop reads CASSLPVGAGGEKLFF. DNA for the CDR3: TGTGCCAGCAGTTTACCGGTCGGGGCAGGGGGCGAAAAACTGTTTTTT.

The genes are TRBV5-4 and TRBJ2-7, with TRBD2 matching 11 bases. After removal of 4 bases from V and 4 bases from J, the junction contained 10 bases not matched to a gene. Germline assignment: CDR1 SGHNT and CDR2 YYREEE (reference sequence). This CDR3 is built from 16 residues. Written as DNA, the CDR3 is TGTGCCAGCAGCGGTGGACTAGCGGGCGCAGGGTACGAGCAGTACTTC. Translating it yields CASSGGLAGAGYEQYF.

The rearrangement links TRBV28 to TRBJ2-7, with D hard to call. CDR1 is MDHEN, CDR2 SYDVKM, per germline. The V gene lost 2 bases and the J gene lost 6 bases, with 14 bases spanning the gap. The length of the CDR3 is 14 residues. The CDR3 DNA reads TGTGCCAGCAGTTTACCCGCAGGTCCCCTCGAGCAGTACTTC. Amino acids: CASSLPAGPLEQYF.